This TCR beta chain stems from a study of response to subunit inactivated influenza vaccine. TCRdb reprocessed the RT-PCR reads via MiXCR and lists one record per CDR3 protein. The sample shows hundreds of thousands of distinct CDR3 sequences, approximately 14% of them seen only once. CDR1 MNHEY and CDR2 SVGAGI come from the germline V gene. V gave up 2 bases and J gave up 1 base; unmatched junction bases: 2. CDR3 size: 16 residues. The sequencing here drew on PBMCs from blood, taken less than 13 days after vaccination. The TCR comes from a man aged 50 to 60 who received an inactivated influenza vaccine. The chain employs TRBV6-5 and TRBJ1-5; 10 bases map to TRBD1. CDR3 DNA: TGTGCCAGCAGTTACGGGACAGGGGCCAGCAATCAGCCCCAGCATTTT. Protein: CASSYGTGASNQPQHF.